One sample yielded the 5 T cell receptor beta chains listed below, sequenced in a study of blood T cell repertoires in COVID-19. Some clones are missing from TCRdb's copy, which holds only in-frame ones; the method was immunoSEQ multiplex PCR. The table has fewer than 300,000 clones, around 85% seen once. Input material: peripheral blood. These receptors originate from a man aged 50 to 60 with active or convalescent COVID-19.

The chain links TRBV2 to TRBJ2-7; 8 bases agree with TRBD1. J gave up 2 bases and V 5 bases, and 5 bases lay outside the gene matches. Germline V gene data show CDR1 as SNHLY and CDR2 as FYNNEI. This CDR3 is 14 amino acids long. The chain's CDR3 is CASSRQGRTYEQYF. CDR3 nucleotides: TGTGCCAGCAGTAGACAGGGGCGGACCTACGAGCAGTACTTC.

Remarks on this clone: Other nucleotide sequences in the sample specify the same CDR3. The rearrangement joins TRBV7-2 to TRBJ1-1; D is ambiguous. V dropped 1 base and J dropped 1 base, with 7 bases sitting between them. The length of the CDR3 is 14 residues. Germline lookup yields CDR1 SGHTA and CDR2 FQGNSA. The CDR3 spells CASSLGARNTEAFF. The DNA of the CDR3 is TGTGCCAGCAGCTTAGGGGCCAGGAACACTGAAGCTTTCTTT.

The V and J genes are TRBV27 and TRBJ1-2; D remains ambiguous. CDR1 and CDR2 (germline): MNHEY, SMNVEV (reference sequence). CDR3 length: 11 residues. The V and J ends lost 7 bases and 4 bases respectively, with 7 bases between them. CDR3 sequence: CASTGGYGYTF. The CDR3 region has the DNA TGTGCCAGCACGGGAGGCTATGGCTACACCTTC.

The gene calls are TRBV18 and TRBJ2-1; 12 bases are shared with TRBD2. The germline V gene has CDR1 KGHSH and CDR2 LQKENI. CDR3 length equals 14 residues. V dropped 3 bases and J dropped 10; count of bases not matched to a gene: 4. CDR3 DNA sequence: TGTGCCAGCTCACCGAGACTAGCGGGAGACGAGCAGTTCTTC. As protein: CASSPRLAGDEQFF. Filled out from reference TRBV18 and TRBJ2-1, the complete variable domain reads NAGVMQNPRHLVRRRGQEARLRCSPMKGHSHVYWYRQLPEEGLKFMVYLQKENIIDESGMPKERFSAEFPKEGPSILRIQQVVRGDSAAYFCASSPRLAGDEQFFGPGTRLTVL.

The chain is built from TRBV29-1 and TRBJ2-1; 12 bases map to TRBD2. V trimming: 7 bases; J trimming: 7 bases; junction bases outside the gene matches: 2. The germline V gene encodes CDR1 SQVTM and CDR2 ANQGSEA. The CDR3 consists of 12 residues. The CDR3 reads CSETSGSNEQFF. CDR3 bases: TGCAGCGAGACTAGCGGGAGTAATGAGCAGTTCTTC.